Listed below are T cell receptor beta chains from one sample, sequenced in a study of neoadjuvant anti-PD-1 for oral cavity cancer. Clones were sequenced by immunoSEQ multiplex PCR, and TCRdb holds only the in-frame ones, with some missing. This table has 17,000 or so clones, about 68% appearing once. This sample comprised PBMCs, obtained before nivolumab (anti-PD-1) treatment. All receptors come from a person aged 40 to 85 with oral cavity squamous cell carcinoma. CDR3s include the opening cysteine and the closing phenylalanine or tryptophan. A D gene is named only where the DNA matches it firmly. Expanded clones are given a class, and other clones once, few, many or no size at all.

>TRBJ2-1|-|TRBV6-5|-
TGTGCCAGCAGTTACAACGGCTACTCCTACAATGAGCAGTTCTTC
CASSYNGYSYNEQFF
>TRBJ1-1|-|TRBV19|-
TGTGCCAGTAGTATAGGGACGGGTGTTGGGACTGAAGCTTTCTTT
CASSIGTGVGTEAFF
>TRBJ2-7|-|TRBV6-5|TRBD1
TGTGCCAGCAGCCGGGACAGATCCTACGAGCAGTACTTC
CASSRDRSYEQYF
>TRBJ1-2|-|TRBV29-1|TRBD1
TGCAGCGGGGTCCAGGGGGCCTCGGGCTACACCTTC
CSGVQGASGYTF
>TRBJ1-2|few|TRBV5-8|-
TGTGCCAGCAGCTTGGACCACAGGATCTATGGCTACACCTTC
CASSLDHRIYGYTF
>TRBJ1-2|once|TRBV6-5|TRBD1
TGTGCCAGCAGGCGGGGCAGGGGGACTAACTATGGCTACACCTTC
CASRRGRGTNYGYTF
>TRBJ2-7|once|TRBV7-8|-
TGTGCCAGCAGCCTTTCGACTAGTATCAACGAGCAGTACTTC
CASSLSTSINEQYF
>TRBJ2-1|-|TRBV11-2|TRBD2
TGTGCCAGCAGGTATCCGGGACTAGCGGGAGTTGGTTGGAATGAGCAGTTCTTC
CASRYPGLAGVGWNEQFF
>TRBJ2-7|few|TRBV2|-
TGTGCCAGCAGACTCACCCCAACCACGTACGAGCAGTACTTC
CASRLTPTTYEQYF
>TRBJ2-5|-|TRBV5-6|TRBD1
TGTGCCAGCAGCTCAAATCCGGGACAGGGAATAGAGACCCAGTACTTC
CASSSNPGQGIETQYF
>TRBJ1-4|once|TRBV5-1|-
TGCGCCAGCAGCTTCGGCAGGGGTGACGAAAAACTGTTTTTT
CASSFGRGDEKLFF
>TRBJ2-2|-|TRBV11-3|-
TGTGCCAGCAGCCCTTCTGCGGAGAAGGCCGGGGAGCTGTTTTTT
CASSPSAEKAGELFF
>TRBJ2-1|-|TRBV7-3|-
TGTGCCAGCAGCATGACTGGAAACAATGAGCAGTTCTTC
CASSMTGNNEQFF
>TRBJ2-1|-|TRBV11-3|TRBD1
TGTGCCAGCAGCCCCCGGGACAGGTACAATGAGCAGTTCTTC
CASSPRDRYNEQFF
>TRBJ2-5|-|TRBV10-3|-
TGTGCCATCAGCCCCTTTGATCGGGAGACCCAGTACTTC
CAISPFDRETQYF
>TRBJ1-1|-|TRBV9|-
TGTGCCAGCAGCGTAGGAGTCAGCCTGAACACTGAAGCTTTCTTT
CASSVGVSLNTEAFF
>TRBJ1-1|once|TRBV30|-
TGTGCCTGGATGACCACTGAAGCTTTCTTT
CAWMTTEAFF
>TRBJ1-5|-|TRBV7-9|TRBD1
TGTGCCAGCAGCTGGGGGACAGGGGGCGGACAGCCCCAGCATTTT
CASSWGTGGGQPQHF
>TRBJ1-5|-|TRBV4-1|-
TGCGCCAGCAGCCAAGAGGGCAGCAATCAGCCCCAGCATTTT
CASSQEGSNQPQHF
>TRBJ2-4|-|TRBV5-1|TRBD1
TGCGCCAGCAGCTTTTTCGCAGGACAGGGGGACATTCAGTACTTC
CASSFFAGQGDIQYF
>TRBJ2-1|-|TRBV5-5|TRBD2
TGTGCCAGCAGCTTGCTAGCGGGAGTAGGCAATGAGCAGTTCTTC
CASSLLAGVGNEQFF
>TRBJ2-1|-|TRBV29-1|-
TGCAGCGTTGAAAAACTCGTTGGGGATAATGAGCAGTTCTTC
CSVEKLVGDNEQFF
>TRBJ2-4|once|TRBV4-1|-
TGCGCCAGCAGACCAGGGATTGGGGCCAAAAACATTCAGTACTTC
CASRPGIGAKNIQYF
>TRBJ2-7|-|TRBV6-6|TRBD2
TGTGCCAGCAGTCTAAAGCGGGGGTCCTACGAGCAGTACTTC
CASSLKRGSYEQYF